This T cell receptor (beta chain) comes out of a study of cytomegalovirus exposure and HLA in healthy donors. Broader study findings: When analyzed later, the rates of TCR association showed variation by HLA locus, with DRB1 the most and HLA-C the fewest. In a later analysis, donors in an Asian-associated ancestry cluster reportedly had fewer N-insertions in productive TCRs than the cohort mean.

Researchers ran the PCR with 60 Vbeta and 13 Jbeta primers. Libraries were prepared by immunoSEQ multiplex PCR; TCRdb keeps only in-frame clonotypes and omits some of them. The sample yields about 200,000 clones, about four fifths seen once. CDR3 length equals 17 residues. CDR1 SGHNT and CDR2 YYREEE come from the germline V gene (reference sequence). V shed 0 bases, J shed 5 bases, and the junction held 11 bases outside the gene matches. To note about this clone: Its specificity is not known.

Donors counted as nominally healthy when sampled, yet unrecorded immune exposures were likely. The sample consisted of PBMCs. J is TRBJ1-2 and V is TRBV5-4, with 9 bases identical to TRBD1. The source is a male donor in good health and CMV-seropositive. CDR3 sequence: CASSLEIGGQGFYGYTF. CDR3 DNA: TGTGCCAGCAGCTTGGAGATCGGGGGACAGGGATTTTATGGCTACACCTTC.